This T cell receptor beta chain was recovered during a study of shared clonotypes between healthy human individuals. Whole-study results and caveats: Non-shared clonotypes were found to have lower generation probabilities than the clonotypes that were shared by all four of the sorted-subset donors. Memory subsets had estimated richness that was generally smaller than that of naive subsets.

Data came from immunoSEQ multiplex PCR; TCRdb stores just in-frame clones and leaves some out. The table lists around 2.5 million clones, under 95% of them singletons. Everyone who donated was a Caucasian adult who lived in Nashville, Tennessee. On this clone itself: The antigen is not known.

The TCR comes from a man younger than 30 in good health. Some clones in this sample may be carry-over from other donors' samples. The sequenced sample was naive CD4+ T cells from PBMCs. Described subset: CD45RA+ positively selected.

The CDR3 region is CASSLSGGENEQYF. The DNA for the CDR3 is TGTGCCAGCAGCTTGTCGGGAGGAGAAAACGAGCAGTACTTC. V is TRBV5-6 and J is TRBJ2-7; TRBD2 matches 7 bases. Trimming at V came to 1 base and at J to 5 bases, leaving 6 bases not matched to a gene. Looked up from germline, CDR1 is SGHDT and CDR2 is YYEEEE. This CDR3 spans 14 amino acids.